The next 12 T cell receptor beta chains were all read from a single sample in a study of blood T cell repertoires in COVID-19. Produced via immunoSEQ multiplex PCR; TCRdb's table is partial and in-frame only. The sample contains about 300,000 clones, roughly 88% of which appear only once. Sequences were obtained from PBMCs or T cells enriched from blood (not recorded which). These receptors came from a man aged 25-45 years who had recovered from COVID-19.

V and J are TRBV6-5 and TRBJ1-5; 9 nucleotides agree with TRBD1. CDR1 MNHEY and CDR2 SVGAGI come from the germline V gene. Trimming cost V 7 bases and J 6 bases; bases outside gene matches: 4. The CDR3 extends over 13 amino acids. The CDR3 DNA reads TGTGCCAGCATCGAACAGGGGGCTCAGCCCCAGCATTTT. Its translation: CASIEQGAQPQHF.

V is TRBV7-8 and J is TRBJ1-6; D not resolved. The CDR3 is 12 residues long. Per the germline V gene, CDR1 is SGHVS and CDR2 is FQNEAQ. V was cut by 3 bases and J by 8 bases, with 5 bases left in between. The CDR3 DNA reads TGTGCCAGCAGCTTTTCCGATTCACCCCTCCACTTT. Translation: CASSFSDSPLHF.

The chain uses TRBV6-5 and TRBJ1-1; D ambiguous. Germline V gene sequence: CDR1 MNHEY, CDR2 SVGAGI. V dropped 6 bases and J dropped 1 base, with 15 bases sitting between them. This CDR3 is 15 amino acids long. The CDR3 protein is CASRRIAETNTEAFF. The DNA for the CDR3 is TGTGCCAGCAGGAGGATTGCCGAGACGAACACTGAAGCTTTCTTT.

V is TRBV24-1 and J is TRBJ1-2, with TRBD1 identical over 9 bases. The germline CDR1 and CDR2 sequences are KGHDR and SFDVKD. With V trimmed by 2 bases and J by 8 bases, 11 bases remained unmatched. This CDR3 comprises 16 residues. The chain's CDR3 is CATSDSTTGGLKGYTF. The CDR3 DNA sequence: TGTGCCACCAGTGATTCGACCACAGGGGGCTTAAAGGGCTACACCTTC.

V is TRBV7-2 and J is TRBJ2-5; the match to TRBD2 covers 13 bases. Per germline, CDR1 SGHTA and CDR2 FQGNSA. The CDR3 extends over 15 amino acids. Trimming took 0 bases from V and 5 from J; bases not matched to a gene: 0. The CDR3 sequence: CASSLALAGGETQYF. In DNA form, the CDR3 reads TGTGCCAGCAGCTTAGCACTAGCGGGAGGGGAGACCCAGTACTTC.

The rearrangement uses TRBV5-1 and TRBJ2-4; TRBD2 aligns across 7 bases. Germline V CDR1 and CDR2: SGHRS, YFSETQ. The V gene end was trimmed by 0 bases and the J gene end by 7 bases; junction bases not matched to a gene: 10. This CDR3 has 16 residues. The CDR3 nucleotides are TGCGCCAGCAGCTTGGTGGACGGCCTGGGAGGGAACATTCAGTACTTC. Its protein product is CASSLVDGLGGNIQYF.

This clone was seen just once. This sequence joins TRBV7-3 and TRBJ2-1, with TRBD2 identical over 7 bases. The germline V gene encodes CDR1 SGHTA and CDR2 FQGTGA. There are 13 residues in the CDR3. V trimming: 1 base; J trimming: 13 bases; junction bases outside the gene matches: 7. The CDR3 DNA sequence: TGTGCCAGCAGCTTAAACTTCGCGACTAGCCAGTTCTTC. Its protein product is CASSLNFATSQFF.

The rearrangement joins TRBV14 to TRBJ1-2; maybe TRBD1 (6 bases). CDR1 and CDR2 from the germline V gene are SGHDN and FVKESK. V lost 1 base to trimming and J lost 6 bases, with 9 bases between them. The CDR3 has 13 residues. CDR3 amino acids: CASSQGQGNGYTF. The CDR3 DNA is TGTGCCAGCAGCCAAGGTCAGGGGAATGGCTACACCTTC.

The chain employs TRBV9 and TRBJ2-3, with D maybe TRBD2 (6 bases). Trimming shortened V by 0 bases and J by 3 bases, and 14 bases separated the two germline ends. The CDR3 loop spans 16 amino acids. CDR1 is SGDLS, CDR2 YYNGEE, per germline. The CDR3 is CASSVVAGPSTDTQYF. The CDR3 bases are TGTGCCAGCAGCGTAGTGGCGGGGCCTAGTACAGATACGCAGTATTTT.

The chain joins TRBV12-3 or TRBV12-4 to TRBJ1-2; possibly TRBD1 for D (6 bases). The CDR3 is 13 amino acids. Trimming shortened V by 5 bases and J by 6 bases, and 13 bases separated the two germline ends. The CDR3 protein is CASSRGGVHGYTF. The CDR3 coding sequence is TGTGCCAGCAGTCGAGGGGGGGTTCATGGCTACACCTTC.

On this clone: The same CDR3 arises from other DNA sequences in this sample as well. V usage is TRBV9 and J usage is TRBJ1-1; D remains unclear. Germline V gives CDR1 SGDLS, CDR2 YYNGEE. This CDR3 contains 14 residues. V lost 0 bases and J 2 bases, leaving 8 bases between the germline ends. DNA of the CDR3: TGTGCCAGCAGCGTAGGAACAGTAAACACTGAAGCTTTCTTT. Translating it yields CASSVGTVNTEAFF.

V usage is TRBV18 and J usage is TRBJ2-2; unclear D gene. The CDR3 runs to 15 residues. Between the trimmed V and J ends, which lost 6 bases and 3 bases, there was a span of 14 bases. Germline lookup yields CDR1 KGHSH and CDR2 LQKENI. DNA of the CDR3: TGTGCCAGCTCCCTCACTTCGTCGGACACCGGGGAGCTGTTTTTT. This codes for CASSLTSSDTGELFF.